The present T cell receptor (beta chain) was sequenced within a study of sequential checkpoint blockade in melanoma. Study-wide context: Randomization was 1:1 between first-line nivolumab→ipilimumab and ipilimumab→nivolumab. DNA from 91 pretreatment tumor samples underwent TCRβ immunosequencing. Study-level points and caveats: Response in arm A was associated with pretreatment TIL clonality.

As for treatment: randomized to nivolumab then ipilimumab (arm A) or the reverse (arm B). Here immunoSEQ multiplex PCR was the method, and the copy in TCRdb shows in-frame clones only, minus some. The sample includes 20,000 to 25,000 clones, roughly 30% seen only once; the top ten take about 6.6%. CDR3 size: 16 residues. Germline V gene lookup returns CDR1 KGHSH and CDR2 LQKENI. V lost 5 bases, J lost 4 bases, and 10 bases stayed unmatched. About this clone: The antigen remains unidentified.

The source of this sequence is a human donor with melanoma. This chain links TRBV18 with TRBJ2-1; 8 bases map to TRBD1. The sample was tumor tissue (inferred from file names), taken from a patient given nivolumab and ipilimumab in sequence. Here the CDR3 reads CASSYDRGFNYNEQFF. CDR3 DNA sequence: TGTGCCAGCTCATATGACAGGGGCTTCAATTACAATGAGCAGTTCTTC.